What follows describes a single T cell receptor beta chain. Its antigen has not been determined. It has no much larger one-base neighbor in the sample; base qualities were not kept. This sample is part of a study of blood T cell repertoires in COVID-19 (dated by TCRdb to 2018 to 2021). Background on the whole study: Samples from collaborators originated in the United States, Italy and Spain and spanned both the acute and convalescent phases of COVID-19. The material from the prospective study consisted of cDNA or gDNA derived from T cells, B-cell-depleted T cells, or PBMCs. Subjects who had been exposed to COVID-19, were actively infected with it, or had recovered from it provided the deeply sampled blood TCRbeta repertoires that made up the dataset. The repertoires were released in a freely available public database meant as a resource for research on the immune response to SARS-CoV-2. The samples were drawn from the first 160 participants of the ongoing ImmuneRACE study and from 950 to 1,500 subjects provided by 6 global collaborators. A de-identified subject ID, COVID-19 status, age in years and sex were almost always included in the sample metadata. Where available, HLA class I and class II types were obtained from metadata supplied by the sample provider rather than from assay-based typing.

Whole blood was collected in K2EDTA tubes by collaborating institutions according to the institutions' own protocols. For TCRbeta analysis, collaborators shipped samples in one of three forms: frozen whole blood, isolated PBMCs, or DNA extracted from either of those sample types. TCRbeta CDR3 regions were amplified from genomic DNA using the immunoSEQ Assay, a bias-controlled multiplex PCR. Per the authors' processing: The number of nucleated cells in each sample was estimated by amplification of reference gene primers within the assay. To quantify the absolute abundance of each unique TCRbeta CDR3 rearrangement, sequence reads were collapsed and filtered. For each sample, productive Simpson clonality was calculated as the square root of Simpson's diversity index over productive rearrangements. TCRdb's version of the immuneACCESS table is confined to in-frame rearrangements and falls short of the full clone set. An unresolved V gene accounts for under half of the shortfall where checked; the remainder is of unknown origin. V, J and clone size are those of that table, while D and trimming were read from the DNA. Present in this sample are some 14,000 clones, about four fifths of which were seen just once. The ten largest clones take up 30% to 35% of the sample.

General conclusions and limits of the study: The amount of clinical and demographic metadata varied by source and participant and was provided uncurated.

The CDR3 goes from the cysteine to the phenylalanine over 15 residues. Just CDR3 DNA is preserved here, 45 bases in frame from base 1. Relative to germline, V is missing 3 bases and J is missing 5 bases, with 7 bases of the junction outside any gene match. Based on the germline V gene, the CDR1 and CDR2 sequences are SGHVS and FQNEAQ. The sample consisted of peripheral blood. The V and J segments used are TRBV7-8 and TRBJ2-5, and TRBD2 aligns with 9 junction nucleotides. This sequence was found in a man in his fifties or sixties with active COVID-19. The sequenced DNA is TGTGCCAGCAGCTTTGCGGGAGGGTTCAGGGAGACCCAGTACTTC. Protein translation: CASSFAGGFRETQYF.